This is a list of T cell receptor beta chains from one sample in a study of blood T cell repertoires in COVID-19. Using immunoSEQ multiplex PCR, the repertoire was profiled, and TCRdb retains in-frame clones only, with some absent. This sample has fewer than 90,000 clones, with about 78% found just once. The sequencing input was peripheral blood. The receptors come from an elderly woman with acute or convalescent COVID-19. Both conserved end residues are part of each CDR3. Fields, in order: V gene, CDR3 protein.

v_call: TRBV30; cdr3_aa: CAWRTGGTDEQFF
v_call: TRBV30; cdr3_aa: CAWSPGTQSTDTQYF
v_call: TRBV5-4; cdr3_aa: CASSLAADSQYEQYF
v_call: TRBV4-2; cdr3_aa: CASSQVSGGAEETQYF
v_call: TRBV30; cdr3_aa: CAYMGQSNTEAFF
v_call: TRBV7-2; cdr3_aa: CASSLGPGINYGYTF
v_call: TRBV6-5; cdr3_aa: CASNQLAGGNEQYF
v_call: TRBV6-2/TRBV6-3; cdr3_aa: CASSSSSVSNQPQHF
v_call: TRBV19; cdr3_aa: CASALGTGGYTEAFF
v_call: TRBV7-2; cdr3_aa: CASSLAGSGEGQPQHF
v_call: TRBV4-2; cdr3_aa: CASSQEYSGLSGANVLTF
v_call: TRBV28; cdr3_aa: CASSLLPGEGEQYF
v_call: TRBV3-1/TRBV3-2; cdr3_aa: CASSLLGLAGPTDTQYF
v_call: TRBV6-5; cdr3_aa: CASSRGTGNTIYF
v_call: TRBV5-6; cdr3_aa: CASSLAGFGGYTF
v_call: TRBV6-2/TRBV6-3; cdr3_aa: CASSYDGDNQPQHF
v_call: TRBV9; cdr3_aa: CASSTDPGQRATEAFF
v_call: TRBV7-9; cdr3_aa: CASNLPGQRAFF
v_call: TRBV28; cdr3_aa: CASRRRANYGYTF
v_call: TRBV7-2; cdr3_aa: CASSLVGTGFGNTIYF
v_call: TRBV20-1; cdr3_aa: CSASPGQQEETQYF
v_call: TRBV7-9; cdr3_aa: CASSFSGSTNEKLFF
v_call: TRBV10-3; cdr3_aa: CAISESAGGTSTDTQYF
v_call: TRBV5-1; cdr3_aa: CASSLASGSSGNTIYF
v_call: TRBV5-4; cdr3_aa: CASSLGLRNEKLFF
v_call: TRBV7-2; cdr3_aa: CASSFTGGTNYGYTF
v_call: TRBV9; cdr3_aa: CASSPTTSGGVLAKNIQYF
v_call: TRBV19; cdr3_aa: CASNSQGATAGYTF
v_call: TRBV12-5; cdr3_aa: CASGFPGGRQPQHF
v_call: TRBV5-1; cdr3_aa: CASSQGTGVAEQYF
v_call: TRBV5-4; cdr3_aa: CASSPGLNQPQHF
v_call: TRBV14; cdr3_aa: CASSLLADQETQYF
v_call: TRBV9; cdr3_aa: CASSGTADPYGYTF
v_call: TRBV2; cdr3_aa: CASMRDRDTDTQYF
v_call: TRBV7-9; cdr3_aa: CASSLQGSSLSSYNEQFF
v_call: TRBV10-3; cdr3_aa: CAISERQGMDSPLHF
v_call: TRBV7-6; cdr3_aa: CASSSQGYTEAFF
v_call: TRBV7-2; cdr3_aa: CASSWDRGQETQYF
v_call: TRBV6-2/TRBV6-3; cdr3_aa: CASSPGQGGFNEQYF
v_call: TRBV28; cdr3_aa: CASSPLSGGAKETQYF
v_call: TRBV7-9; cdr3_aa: CASSLSNNSPLHF
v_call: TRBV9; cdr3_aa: CASSGPLSYTF
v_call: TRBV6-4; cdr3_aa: CASSEGGLAGGRGTQYF
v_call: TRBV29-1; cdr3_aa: CSVVFPGGGNQPQHF
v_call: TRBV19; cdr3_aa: CASRTSGVYEQYF
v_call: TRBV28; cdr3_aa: CASREAYRGHQPQHF
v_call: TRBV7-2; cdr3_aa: CASSLGWGDTIYF
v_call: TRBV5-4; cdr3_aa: CASSSRQGLAKNIQYF
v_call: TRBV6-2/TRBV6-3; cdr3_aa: CASSQGRQPQHF
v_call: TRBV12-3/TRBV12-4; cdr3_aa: CASSSLMNTEAFF
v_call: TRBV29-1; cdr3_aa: CSVEGQGGDGYTF